A selection of T cell receptor beta chains follows, all from one sample in a study of blood T cell repertoires in COVID-19. The table came from immunoSEQ multiplex PCR; TCRdb's copy has only in-frame clones and leaves some out. The sample has 280,000 or so clones; roughly 87% are singletons. Sequencing was done on a sample of peripheral blood. The receptors here all came from a man younger than 35 with active or convalescent COVID-19. The CDR3 runs from the conserved cysteine through the conserved F or W. D genes are given only for firm matches.

DNA	CDR3	D	V	J
TGTGCCAGCAGTTATGGACAGGGTGTTCCACCCCTCCACTTT	CASSYGQGVPPLHF	TRBD1	TRBV6-5	TRBJ1-6
TGCGCCAGCAGTGAGCAAGGAGGCAAAATAACCCTCCACTTT	CASSEQGGKITLHF	NA	TRBV10-2	TRBJ1-6
TGTGCCATCAGTGAGTACGAAGGGGGTGCTTACGAGCAGTACTTC	CAISEYEGGAYEQYF	NA	TRBV10-3	TRBJ2-7
TGTGCCAGCAGCTTTACAGGGGCGATCTACGAGCAGTACTTC	CASSFTGAIYEQYF	TRBD1	TRBV5-6	TRBJ2-7
TGTGCCAGTAGTGCCGGGACTAGCGCCTCCTACGAGCAGTACTTC	CASSAGTSASYEQYF	TRBD2	TRBV19	TRBJ2-7
TGTGCCACCAGTGACAGGGGGCCTTCGAATGAGCAGTTCTTC	CATSDRGPSNEQFF	TRBD1	TRBV24-1	TRBJ2-1
TGCGCCAGCGGAGGGAAGCAGGCTCAGCCCCAGCATTTT	CASGGKQAQPQHF	NA	TRBV10-2	TRBJ1-5
TGTGCCAGCAGCCAAGGTCAGCGGGGGGAATACAATGAGCAGTTCTTC	CASSQGQRGEYNEQFF	TRBD2	TRBV4-2	TRBJ2-1
TGCGCCAGCAGCCAAGATCACGGAGGGGTGGCCGGGGAGCTGTTTTTT	CASSQDHGGVAGELFF	NA	TRBV4-1	TRBJ2-2
TGTGCCAGCACGCCCGCGGGGGGGCGCGAGCAGTACTTC	CASTPAGGREQYF	TRBD2	TRBV5-4	TRBJ2-7